This entry features one T cell receptor beta chain sequence. Antigen specificity is unknown. A CD45RA+ naive subset and a CD45RA-negative memory subset were split from CD4+ cells. The data stem from a study of shared clonotypes between healthy human individuals. The study's findings and limits: Among a few donors, roughly 5% of naive CD4 clonotypes were found in common. Non-shared clonotypes had lower generation probabilities than those shared by all four donors.

Data came from immunoSEQ multiplex PCR; TCRdb stores just in-frame clones and leaves some out. The table shows roughly 1.4 million clones, with less than 99% occurring only once. Material: naive CD4+ T cells sorted from blood. The subset here: CD45RA+ positively selected. This receptor was identified in a man aged 30 to 45 in good health.

The CDR3 loop is CASSLDRGREAFF. CDR3 DNA sequence: TGTGCCAGCAGCTTAGATCGGGGCAGGGAAGCTTTCTTT. The chain couples TRBV11-2 to TRBJ1-1; perhaps TRBD1 as D (5 bases). Looked up from germline, CDR1 is SGHAT and CDR2 is FQNNGV. Trimming shortened V by 0 bases and J by 8 bases, and 10 bases separated the two germline ends. The CDR3 loop spans 13 amino acids.